Below, 4 T cell receptor beta chains from the same sample are listed, as sequenced in a study of CD8+ T cells in alopecia areata. RNA extraction was followed by reverse transcription into cDNA, which acted as the sequencing template. Data came from immunoSEQ multiplex PCR; TCRdb stores just in-frame clones and leaves some out. The sample gives fewer than 350,000 clones, roughly 64% of which show up once; more than 1.5% is in the top ten. Treatment reported: oral pan-JAK inhibitor, 5-10 mg twice daily. This sample comprised CD4+ T cells sorted from blood, obtained at week 24, from a patient treated with tofacitinib. The receptors derive from a human donor with alopecia areata.

This sequence joins TRBV28 and TRBJ2-7; no firm D call. This CDR3 region has 14 residues. Deletions cut 7 bases from V and 0 bases from J, with 13 bases between. Germline CDR1 MDHEN, CDR2 SYDVKM. The CDR3 nucleotides read TGTGCCAGCACCATCGACCTTATCTCCTACGAGCAGTACTTC. Translation gives CASTIDLISYEQYF.

In its sample, this clone was seen a few times. The chain uses TRBV5-6 and TRBJ2-5; D unclear. Germline V gene sequence: CDR1 SGHDT, CDR2 YYEEEE. The CDR3 has 12 amino acids. The ends were cut back, 3 bases at V and 5 bases at J, with 8 bases in the middle. The CDR3 loop is CASSSPFETQYF. The CDR3 coding sequence is TGTGCCAGCAGCTCGCCTTTCGAGACCCAGTACTTC.

The chain carries TRBV5-1 and TRBJ2-7; 7 nucleotides line up with TRBD1. From germline, CDR1 is SGHRS and CDR2 YFSETQ. The CDR3 spans 15 residues. Trimming took 3 bases from V and 1 from J; bases not matched to a gene: 7. The CDR3 DNA is TGCGCCAGCAGCTCGAGACAGGGACCTTCCTACGAGCAGTACTTC. It specifies CASSSRQGPSYEQYF.

This chain links TRBV2 with TRBJ2-1, with D tentatively TRBD2 (6 bases). This CDR3 region has 16 residues. V lost 7 bases and J lost 4, with 20 bases in between. The V gene's germline CDR1 is SNHLY and CDR2 FYNNEI. DNA of the CDR3: TGTGCCAGCACCCTGGGTGCGGGGCTGGGTTACAATGAGCAGTTCTTC. This translates into CASTLGAGLGYNEQFF.